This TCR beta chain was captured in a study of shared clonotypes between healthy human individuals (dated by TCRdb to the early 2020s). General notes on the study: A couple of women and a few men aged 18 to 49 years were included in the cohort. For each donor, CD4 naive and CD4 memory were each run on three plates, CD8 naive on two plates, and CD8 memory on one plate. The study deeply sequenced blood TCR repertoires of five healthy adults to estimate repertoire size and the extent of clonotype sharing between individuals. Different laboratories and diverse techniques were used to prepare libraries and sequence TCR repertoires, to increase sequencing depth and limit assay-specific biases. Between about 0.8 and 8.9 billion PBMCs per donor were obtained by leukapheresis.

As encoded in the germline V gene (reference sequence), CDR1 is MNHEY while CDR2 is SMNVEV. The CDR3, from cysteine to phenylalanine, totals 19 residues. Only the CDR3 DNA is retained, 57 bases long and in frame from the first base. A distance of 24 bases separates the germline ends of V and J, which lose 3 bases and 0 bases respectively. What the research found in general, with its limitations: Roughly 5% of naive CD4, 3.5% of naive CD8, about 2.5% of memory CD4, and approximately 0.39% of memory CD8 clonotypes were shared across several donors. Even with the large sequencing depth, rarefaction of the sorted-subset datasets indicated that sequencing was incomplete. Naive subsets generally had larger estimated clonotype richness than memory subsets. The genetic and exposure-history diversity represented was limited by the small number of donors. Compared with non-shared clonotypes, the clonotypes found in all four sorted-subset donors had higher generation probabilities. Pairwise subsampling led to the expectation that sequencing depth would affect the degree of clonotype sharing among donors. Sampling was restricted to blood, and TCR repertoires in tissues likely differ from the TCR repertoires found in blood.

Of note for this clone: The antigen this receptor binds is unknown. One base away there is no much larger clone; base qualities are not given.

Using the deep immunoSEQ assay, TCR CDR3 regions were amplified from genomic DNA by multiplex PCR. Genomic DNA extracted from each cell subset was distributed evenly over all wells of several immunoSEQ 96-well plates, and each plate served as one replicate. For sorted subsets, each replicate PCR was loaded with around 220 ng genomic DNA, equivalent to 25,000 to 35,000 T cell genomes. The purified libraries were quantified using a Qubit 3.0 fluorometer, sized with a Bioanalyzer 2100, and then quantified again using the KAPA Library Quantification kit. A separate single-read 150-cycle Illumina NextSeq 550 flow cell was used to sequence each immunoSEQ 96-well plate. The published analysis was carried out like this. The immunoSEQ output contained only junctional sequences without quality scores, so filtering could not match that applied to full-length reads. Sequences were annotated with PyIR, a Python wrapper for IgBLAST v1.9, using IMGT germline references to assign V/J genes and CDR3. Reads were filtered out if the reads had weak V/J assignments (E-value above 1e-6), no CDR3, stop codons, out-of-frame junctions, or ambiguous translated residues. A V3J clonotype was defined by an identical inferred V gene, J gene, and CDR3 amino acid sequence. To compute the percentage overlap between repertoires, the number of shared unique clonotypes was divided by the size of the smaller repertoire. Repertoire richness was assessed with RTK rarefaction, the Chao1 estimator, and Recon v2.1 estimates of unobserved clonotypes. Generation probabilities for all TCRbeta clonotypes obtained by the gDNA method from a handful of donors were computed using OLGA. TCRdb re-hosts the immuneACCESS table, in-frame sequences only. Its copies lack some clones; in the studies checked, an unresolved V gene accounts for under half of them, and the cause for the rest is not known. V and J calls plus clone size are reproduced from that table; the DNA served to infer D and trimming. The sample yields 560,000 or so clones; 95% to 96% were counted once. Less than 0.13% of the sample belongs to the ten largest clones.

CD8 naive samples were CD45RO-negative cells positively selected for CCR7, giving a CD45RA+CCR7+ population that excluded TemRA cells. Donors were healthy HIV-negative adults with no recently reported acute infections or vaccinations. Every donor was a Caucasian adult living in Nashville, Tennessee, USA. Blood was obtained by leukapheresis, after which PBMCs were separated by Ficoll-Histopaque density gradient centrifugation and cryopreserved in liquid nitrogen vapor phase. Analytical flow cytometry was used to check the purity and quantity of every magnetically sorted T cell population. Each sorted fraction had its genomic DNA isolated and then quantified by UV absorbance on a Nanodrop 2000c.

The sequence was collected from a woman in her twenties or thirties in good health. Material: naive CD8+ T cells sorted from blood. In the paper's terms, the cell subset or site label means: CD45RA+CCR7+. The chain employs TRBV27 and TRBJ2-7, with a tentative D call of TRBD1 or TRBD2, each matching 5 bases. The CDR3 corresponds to CASSFLGVRGAASSYEQYF. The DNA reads TGTGCCAGCAGTTTCCTCGGGGTCAGAGGGGCGGCCAGCTCCTACGAGCAGTACTTC.